A single sample is the source of the 22 T cell receptor beta chains below, sequenced in a study of human T cells and chemical hapten exposure. Each CDR3 protein is one row after TCRdb ran MiXCR on the RACE reads. The sample includes around 260,000 distinct CDR3 sequences, approximately 8.6% of them seen just once. The sample's time point: pre-sensitization, week 0. Regarding treatment: therapeutic diphenylcyclopropenone sensitization with weekly scalp DPC. The specimen was whole blood, collected in connection with sensitization to the hapten diphenylcyclopropenone (DPC). These receptors were obtained from a woman between 35 and 50 years old with alopecia areata. Some clones in this sample may be carry-over from other donors' samples.

The chain has TRBV27 and TRBJ1-1; no clear D gene. The CDR3 runs to 15 residues. The V and J ends lost 2 bases and 2 bases respectively, with 12 bases between them. Germline loops: CDR1 MNHEY, CDR2 SMNVEV (reference sequence). The chain's CDR3 is CASSLGVVENTEAFF. CDR3 in DNA: TGTGCCAGCAGTTTAGGGGTTGTAGAAAACACTGAAGCTTTCTTT.

V is TRBV6-5 and J is TRBJ2-7; D is possibly TRBD1 (5 bases). V lost 6 bases and J lost 3, with 18 bases in between. This CDR3 region has 15 residues. Germline V gene sequence: CDR1 MNHEY, CDR2 SVGAGI. The CDR3 region is CASSKTEYLYYEQYF. CDR3 in DNA: TGTGCCAGCAGCAAGACAGAGTACTTATACTACGAGCAGTACTTC.

This clonotype was seen a few times. J is TRBJ2-2 and V is TRBV12-5, with unresolved D. Germline V gene data show CDR1 as LGHNT and CDR2 as FRNRAP. This CDR3 comprises 13 residues. Trimming took off 2 bases at V and 6 bases at J, with 7 bases between the two ends. The CDR3 reads CASGLFPPGELFF. In DNA, the CDR3 is TGTGCTAGTGGTTTGTTCCCTCCCGGGGAGCTGTTTTTT.

This clonotype was counted a few times. CDR3 DNA: TGTGCCAGCAGCCTCAGGGGAGGCCACGAGCAGTACTTC. It specifies CASSLRGGHEQYF. The chain joins TRBV11-2 to TRBJ2-7; D is perhaps TRBD1 or TRBD2 (6 bases each). Deletions cut 5 bases from V and 5 bases from J, with 13 bases between. From germline, CDR1 is SGHAT and CDR2 FQNNGV. This CDR3 has 13 amino acids.

This clonotype was counted only a few times. The rearrangement links TRBV11-1 to TRBJ2-3; no reliable D call. CDR3 size: 13 residues. Between the trimmed V and J ends, which lost 11 bases and 9 bases, there was a span of 21 bases. Germline V gene lookup returns CDR1 SGHAT and CDR2 FQDESV (reference sequence). Here the CDR3 DNA reads TGTGCCGCCAGCACCTCCTTCCGTGAGACGCAGTATTTT. Translation: CAASTSFRETQYF.

The V gene is TRBV7-2, the J gene TRBJ2-3; 7 positions match TRBD2. This CDR3 contains 17 residues. With V trimmed by 4 bases and J by 1 base, 11 bases remained unmatched. Germline lookup yields CDR1 SGHTA and CDR2 FQGNSA. This chain's CDR3 is CASSSAPSGGGTDTQYF. As DNA, the CDR3 is TGTGCCAGCAGCTCCGCCCCTAGCGGAGGGGGCACAGATACGCAGTATTTT.

The CDR3 region is CASMETVGVGTQYF. The CDR3 coding sequence is TGTGCTAGTATGGAAACAGTTGGGGTGGGAACCCAGTACTTC. The chain carries TRBV7-7 and TRBJ2-5; the D is unclear. The CDR3 length is 14 residues. Germline-derived CDR1 and CDR2 are SSHAT and FNYEAQ (reference sequence).

This clonotype was detected only a few times. This chain joins TRBV28 and TRBJ2-1, with D perhaps given as TRBD1 or TRBD2 (7 bases each). The V end was cut by 5 bases, the J end by 2 bases, with 34 bases between. The CDR3 covers 22 residues. CDR1 and CDR2 from the germline V gene are MDHEN and SYDVKM. CDR3 sequence reads: CASSETPKLFSRGDRPYNEQFF. Written as DNA, the CDR3 is TGTGCCAGCAGTGAAACCCCCAAGCTGTTTTCTCGGGGGGACAGACCCTACAATGAGCAGTTCTTC.

This clonotype was detected only a few times. The gene calls are TRBV12-3 or TRBV12-4 and TRBJ2-7; no definite D call. The length of the CDR3 is 13 residues. Trimming pared 0 bases from V and 4 bases from J, leaving 7 bases between. The CDR3 protein is CASSLAVEYEQYF. CDR3 sequence (DNA): TGTGCCAGCAGTTTAGCGGTGGAATACGAGCAGTACTTC.

The gene calls are TRBV21-1 and TRBJ2-1; the table's TRBD1 call for D was not verified on the DNA. TRBV21-1 is given as a pseudogene. This CDR3 region has 16 residues. For the CDR3, the DNA is TGTGCCAGCAGCAAACGGCGGGGTATGAAGGGGAATGAGCAGTTCTTC. Encoded protein: CASSKRRGMKGNEQFF.

This clonotype was seen a handful of times. The genes are TRBV7-2 and TRBJ2-5, with no clear D. The V gene lost 1 base and the J gene lost 9 bases, with 15 bases spanning the gap. In germline, CDR1 is SGHTA, CDR2 FQGNSA. The CDR3 has 14 residues. In DNA, the CDR3 is TGTGCCAGCAGCTTAGGTGGCAGCTGGGTGGCCCAGTACTTC. This codes for CASSLGGSWVAQYF.

The table lists this clonotype with many counts. The chain carries TRBV12-3 or TRBV12-4 and TRBJ2-3; perhaps TRBD1 as D (6 bases). The germline V and J ends were trimmed by 2 bases and 6 bases, with 12 bases remaining between them. There are 14 residues in the CDR3. This chain's CDR3 is CASSLSAQGDTQYF. Here the CDR3 DNA reads TGTGCCAGCAGTTTAAGCGCCCAGGGGGATACGCAGTATTTT.

This clonotype was counted between two and nine times. This chain uses TRBV6-1 with TRBJ1-4; 7 nucleotides match TRBD1. V shed 5 bases, J shed 9 bases, and the junction held 12 bases outside the gene matches. This CDR3 has 15 amino acids. Germline lookup yields CDR1 MNHNS and CDR2 SASEGT. The CDR3 here is CASSLRQGGGKKLFF. CDR3 sequence (DNA): TGTGCCAGCAGTTTACGACAGGGCGGGGGGAAAAAACTGTTTTTT.

The genes are TRBV6-2 or TRBV6-3 and TRBJ2-3, with no clear D. The ends were cut back, 5 bases at V and 2 bases at J, with 20 bases in the middle. There are 17 residues in the CDR3. Germline loops: CDR1 MNHEY, CDR2 SVGEGT. Here the CDR3 reads CASSTRQWKGFTDTQYF. CDR3 bases: TGTGCCAGCAGTACCCGACAATGGAAGGGATTCACAGATACGCAGTATTTT.

This clonotype was detected only a few times. The chain has TRBV10-3 and TRBJ1-1; TRBD1 agrees at 7 bases. The germline V gene encodes CDR1 ENHRY and CDR2 SYGVKD. The CDR3 extends over 16 amino acids. V shed 0 bases and J 6 bases; nucleotides not matched to a gene: 10. CDR3 sequence: CAISESPSTGEAEAFF. CDR3 coding DNA: TGTGCCATCAGTGAGTCACCTTCAACAGGGGAGGCTGAAGCTTTCTTT.

This clonotype has ten or more counts. The gene calls are TRBV6-5 and TRBJ2-5, with a possible D match to TRBD1 (5 bases). Deletions cut 5 bases from V and 5 bases from J, with 9 bases between. This CDR3 contains 12 residues. CDR1 is MNHEY and CDR2 is SVGAGI in the germline V gene. The CDR3 spells CASSRTWETQYF. CDR3 sequence (DNA): TGTGCCAGCAGTCGGACATGGGAGACCCAGTACTTC.

This rearrangement joins TRBV6-5 to TRBJ2-7, with TRBD1 as a possible D gene (6 bases). With 7 bases removed from V and 3 bases from J, the gap between germline ends came to 13 bases. CDR1 and CDR2 (germline): MNHEY, SVGAGI. The CDR3 spans 13 residues. CDR3 DNA: TGTGCCAGCAAGGGGGACATGGTCTACGAGCAGTACTTC. This translates into CASKGDMVYEQYF.

The chain uses TRBV5-5 and TRBJ1-5; no clear D gene. The CDR3 covers 14 residues. Trimming left V 0 bases short and J 5 bases short, with 9 bases between. From germline, CDR1 is SGHKS and CDR2 YYEKEE (reference sequence). In nucleotides, the CDR3 is TGTGCCAGCAGCTTGGAGGAACTCTATCAGCCCCAGCATTTT. It encodes CASSLEELYQPQHF.

The sample holds many counts of this clonotype. The J gene is TRBJ1-1, the V gene TRBV12-3 or TRBV12-4; 9 positions match TRBD1. The CDR3 loop spans 18 amino acids. V shed 1 base, J shed 0 bases, and the junction held 9 bases outside the gene matches. CDR3 sequence: CASSLVITQGALNTEAFF. The CDR3 DNA sequence: TGTGCCAGCAGTTTAGTAATCACACAGGGGGCCCTGAACACTGAAGCTTTCTTT.

Only a few counts were recorded for this clonotype. The J gene is TRBJ2-7, the V gene TRBV28; 8 bases fit TRBD2. The ends lost 6 bases at V and 7 bases at J; junction bases unmatched: 17. The CDR3 contains 16 residues. The germline V gene has CDR1 MDHEN and CDR2 SYDVKM. The CDR3, as DNA: TGTGCCAGCAGCCGCCCTAGTTGGCGGGAGCGGGGGGAGCAGTACTTC. Encoded protein: CASSRPSWRERGEQYF.

This chain links TRBV5-1 with TRBJ2-7; 8 bases are a match to TRBD1. CDR3 length: 15 amino acids. CDR1 SGHRS and CDR2 YFSETQ come from the germline V gene. J gave up 2 bases and V 1 base, and 5 bases lay outside the gene matches. CDR3 protein: CASSLYQGATYEQYF. CDR3 nucleotides: TGCGCCAGCAGCTTGTACCAGGGGGCGACCTACGAGCAGTACTTC.

The chain joins TRBV5-8 to TRBJ2-7, with 8 bases lining up with TRBD1. Losses at the gene ends were 5 bases for V and 4 bases for J; bases not matched to a gene: 11. Germline CDR1 SGHTS, CDR2 YDEGEE. CDR3 size: 15 residues. The CDR3 DNA reads as TGTGCCAGCAGTATAGGACAGGGAGATCTTTACGAGCAGTACTTC. It yields the protein CASSIGQGDLYEQYF.